The clone carrying this T cell receptor (beta chain) has at least ten counts. The antigen is unknown. TCRdb used MiXCR to reprocess the PCR reads, holding one entry per CDR3 protein. The data contain hundreds of thousands of distinct CDR3 sequences, about 20% of them singletons. J lost 7 bases, V lost 8 bases, and 16 bases had no gene match. The CDR3 is made up of 15 amino acids. These data belong to a study of molecular identifiers for immune sequencing clone quantification. Study results and caveats: In naive cells, clones above 20 RNA copies held under 1% of molecules, whereas in effector cells they held over 99%. Spiked Jurkat TCR RNA equal to one cell could reportedly be picked out among 850,000 to 1,000,000 naive cells.

The sample taken for sequencing was naive CD8+ T cells from blood, with Jurkat cell RNA spiked in. Subset denoted: FACS-sorted CD8+CD4-CCR7+CD45RA+ naive T cells. The chain employs TRBV12-3 or TRBV12-4 and TRBJ2-7, with 8 bases identical to TRBD2. This clonotype originated in a human donor in good health. Some libraries in this study had Jurkat cell RNA spiked in. CDR3 sequence (DNA): TGTGCCAGCCTCACCCGCGTCGGGGGGGCCGGAGAGCAGTACTTC. Its protein is CASLTRVGGAGEQYF.